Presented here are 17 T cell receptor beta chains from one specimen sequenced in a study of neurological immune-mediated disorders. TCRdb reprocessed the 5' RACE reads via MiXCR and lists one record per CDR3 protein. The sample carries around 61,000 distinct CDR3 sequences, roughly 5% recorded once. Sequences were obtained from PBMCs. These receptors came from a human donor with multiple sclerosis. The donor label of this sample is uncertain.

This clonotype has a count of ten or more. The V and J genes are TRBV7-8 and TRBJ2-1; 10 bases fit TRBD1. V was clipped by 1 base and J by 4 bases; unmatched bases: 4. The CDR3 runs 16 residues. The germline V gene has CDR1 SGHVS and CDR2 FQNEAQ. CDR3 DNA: TGTGCCAGCAGCTTAGGCTCGGGACAGGGGTACAATGAGCAGTTCTTC. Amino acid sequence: CASSLGSGQGYNEQFF.

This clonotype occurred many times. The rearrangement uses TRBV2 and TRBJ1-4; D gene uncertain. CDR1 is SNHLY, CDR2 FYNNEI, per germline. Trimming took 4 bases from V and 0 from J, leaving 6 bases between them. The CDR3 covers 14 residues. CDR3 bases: TGTGCCAGCAGTGTACAGCCAACTAATGAAAAACTGTTTTTT. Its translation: CASSVQPTNEKLFF. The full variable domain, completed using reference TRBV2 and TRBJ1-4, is EPEVTQTPSHQVTQMGQEVILRCVPISNHLYFYWYRQILGQKVEFLVSFYNNEISEKSEIFDDQFSVERPDGSNFTLKIRSTKLEDSAMYFCASSVQPTNEKLFFGSGTQLSVL.

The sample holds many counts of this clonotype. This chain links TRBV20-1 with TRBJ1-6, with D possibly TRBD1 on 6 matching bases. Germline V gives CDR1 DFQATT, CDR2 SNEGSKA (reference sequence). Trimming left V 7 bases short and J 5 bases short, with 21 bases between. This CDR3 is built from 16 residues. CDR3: CSDSPPQAGDNSPLHF. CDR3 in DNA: TGCAGTGATTCCCCTCCTCAGGCAGGGGATAATTCACCCCTCCACTTT.

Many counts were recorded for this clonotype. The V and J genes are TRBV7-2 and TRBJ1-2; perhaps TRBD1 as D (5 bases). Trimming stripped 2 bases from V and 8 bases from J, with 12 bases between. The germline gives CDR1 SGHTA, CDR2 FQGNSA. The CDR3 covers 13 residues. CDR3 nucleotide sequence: TGTGCCAGCAGCTTACGGGGGACCGGGGGCTACACCTTC. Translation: CASSLRGTGGYTF.

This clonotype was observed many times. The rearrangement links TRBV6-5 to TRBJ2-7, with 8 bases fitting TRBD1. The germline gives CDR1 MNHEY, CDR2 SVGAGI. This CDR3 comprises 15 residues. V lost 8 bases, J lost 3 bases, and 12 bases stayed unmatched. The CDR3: CASSGTGRKFYEQYF. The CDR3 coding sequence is TGTGCCAGCTCAGGGACAGGACGAAAATTCTACGAGCAGTACTTC.

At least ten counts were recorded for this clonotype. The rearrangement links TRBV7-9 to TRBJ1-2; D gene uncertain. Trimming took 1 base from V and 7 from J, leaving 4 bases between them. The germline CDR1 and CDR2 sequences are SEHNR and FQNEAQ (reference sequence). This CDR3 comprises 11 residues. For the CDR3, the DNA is TGTGCCAGCAGCTTAGGAGGTGGCTACACCTTC. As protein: CASSLGGGYTF.

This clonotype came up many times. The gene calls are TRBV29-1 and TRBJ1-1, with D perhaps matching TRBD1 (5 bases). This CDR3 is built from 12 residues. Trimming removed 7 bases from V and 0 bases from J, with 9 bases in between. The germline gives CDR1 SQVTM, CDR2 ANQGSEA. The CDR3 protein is CSAQVMNTEAFF. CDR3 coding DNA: TGCAGCGCACAGGTCATGAACACTGAAGCTTTCTTT. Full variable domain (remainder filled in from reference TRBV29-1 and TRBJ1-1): SAVISQKPSRDICQRGTSLTIQCQVDSQVTMMFWYRQQPGQSLTLIATANQGSEATYESGFVIDKFPISRPNLTFSTLTVSNMSPEDSSIYLCSAQVMNTEAFFGQGTRLTVV.

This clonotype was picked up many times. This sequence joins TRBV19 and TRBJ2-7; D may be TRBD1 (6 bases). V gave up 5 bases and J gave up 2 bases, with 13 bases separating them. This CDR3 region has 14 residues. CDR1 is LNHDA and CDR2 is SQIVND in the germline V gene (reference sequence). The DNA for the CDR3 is TGTGCCAGTAGTCTTTCCGGGACAACCTACGAGCAGTACTTC. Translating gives CASSLSGTTYEQYF. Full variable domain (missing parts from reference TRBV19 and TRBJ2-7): DGGITQSPKYLFRKEGQNVTLSCEQNLNHDAMYWYRQDPGQGLRLIYYSQIVNDFQKGDIAEGYSVSREKKESFPLTVTSAQKNPTAFYLCASSLSGTTYEQYFGPGTRLTVT.

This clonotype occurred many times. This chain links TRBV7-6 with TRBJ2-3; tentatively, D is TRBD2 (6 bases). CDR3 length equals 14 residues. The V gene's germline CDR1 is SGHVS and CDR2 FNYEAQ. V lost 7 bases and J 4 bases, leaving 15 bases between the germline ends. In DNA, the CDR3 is TGTGCCAGCACCCAAGGGGCGGGGCCAGATACGCAGTATTTT. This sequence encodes CASTQGAGPDTQYF.

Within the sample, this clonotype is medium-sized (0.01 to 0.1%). CDR3 sequence (DNA): TGTGCCAGCGGGGACACCTACGAGCAGTACTTC. It encodes CASGDTYEQYF. The chain employs TRBV3-1 and TRBJ2-7; tentative D call: TRBD1 (6 bases). Germline V lookup: CDR1 LGHDT, CDR2 YNNKEL (reference sequence). Trimming left V 8 bases short and J 2 bases short, with 7 bases between. The CDR3 runs to 11 residues.

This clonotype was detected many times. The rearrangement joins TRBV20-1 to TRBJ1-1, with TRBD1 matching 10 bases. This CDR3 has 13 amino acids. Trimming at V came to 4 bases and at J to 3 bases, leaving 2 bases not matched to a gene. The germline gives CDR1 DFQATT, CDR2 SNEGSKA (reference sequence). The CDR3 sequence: CSATGQGDTEAFF. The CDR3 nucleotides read TGCAGTGCTACTGGACAGGGGGACACTGAAGCTTTCTTT.

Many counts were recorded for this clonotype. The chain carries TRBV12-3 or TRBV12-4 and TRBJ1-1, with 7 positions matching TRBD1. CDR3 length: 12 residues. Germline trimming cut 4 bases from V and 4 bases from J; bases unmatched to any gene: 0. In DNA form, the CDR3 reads TGTGCCAGCAGTTCAGGGGGCACTGAAGCTTTCTTT. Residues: CASSSGGTEAFF.

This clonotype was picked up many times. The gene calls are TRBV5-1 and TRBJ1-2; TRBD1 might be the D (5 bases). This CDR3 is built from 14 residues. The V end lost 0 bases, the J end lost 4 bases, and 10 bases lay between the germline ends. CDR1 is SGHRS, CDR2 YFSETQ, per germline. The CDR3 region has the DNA TGCGCCAGCAGCTTGGCCCCCGGGGCCTATGGCTACACCTTC. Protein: CASSLAPGAYGYTF.

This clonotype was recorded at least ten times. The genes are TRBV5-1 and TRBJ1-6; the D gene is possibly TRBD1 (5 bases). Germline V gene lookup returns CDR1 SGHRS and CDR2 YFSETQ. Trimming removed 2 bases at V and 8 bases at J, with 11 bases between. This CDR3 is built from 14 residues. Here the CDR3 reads CASSFSIGDSPLHF. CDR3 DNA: TGCGCCAGCAGCTTCTCGATAGGGGATTCACCCCTCCACTTT. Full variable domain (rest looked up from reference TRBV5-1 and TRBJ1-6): KAGVTQTPRYLIKTRGQQVTLSCSPISGHRSVSWYQQTPGQGLQFLFEYFSETQRNKGNFPGRFSGRQFSNSRSEMNVSTLELGDSALYLCASSFSIGDSPLHFGNGTRLTVT.

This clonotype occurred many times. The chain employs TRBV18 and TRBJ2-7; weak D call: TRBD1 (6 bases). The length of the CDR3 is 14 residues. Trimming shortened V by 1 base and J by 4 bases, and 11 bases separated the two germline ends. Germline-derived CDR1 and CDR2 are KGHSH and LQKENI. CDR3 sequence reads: CASSPQVGGYEQYF. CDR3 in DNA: TGTGCCAGCTCACCACAGGTAGGGGGTTACGAGCAGTACTTC.

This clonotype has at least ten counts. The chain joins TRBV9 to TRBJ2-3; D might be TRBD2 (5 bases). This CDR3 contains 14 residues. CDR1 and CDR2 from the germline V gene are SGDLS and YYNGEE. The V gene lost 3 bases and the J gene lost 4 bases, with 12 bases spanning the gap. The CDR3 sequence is CASSGFSEADTQYF. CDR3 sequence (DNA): TGTGCCAGCAGCGGATTTAGCGAGGCAGATACGCAGTATTTT.

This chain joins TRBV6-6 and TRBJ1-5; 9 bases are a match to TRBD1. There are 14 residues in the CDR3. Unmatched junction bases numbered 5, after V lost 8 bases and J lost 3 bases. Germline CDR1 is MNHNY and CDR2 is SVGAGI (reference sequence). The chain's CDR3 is CASQDRGDNQPQHF. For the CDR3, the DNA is TGTGCCAGCCAAGACAGGGGGGACAATCAGCCCCAGCATTTT.